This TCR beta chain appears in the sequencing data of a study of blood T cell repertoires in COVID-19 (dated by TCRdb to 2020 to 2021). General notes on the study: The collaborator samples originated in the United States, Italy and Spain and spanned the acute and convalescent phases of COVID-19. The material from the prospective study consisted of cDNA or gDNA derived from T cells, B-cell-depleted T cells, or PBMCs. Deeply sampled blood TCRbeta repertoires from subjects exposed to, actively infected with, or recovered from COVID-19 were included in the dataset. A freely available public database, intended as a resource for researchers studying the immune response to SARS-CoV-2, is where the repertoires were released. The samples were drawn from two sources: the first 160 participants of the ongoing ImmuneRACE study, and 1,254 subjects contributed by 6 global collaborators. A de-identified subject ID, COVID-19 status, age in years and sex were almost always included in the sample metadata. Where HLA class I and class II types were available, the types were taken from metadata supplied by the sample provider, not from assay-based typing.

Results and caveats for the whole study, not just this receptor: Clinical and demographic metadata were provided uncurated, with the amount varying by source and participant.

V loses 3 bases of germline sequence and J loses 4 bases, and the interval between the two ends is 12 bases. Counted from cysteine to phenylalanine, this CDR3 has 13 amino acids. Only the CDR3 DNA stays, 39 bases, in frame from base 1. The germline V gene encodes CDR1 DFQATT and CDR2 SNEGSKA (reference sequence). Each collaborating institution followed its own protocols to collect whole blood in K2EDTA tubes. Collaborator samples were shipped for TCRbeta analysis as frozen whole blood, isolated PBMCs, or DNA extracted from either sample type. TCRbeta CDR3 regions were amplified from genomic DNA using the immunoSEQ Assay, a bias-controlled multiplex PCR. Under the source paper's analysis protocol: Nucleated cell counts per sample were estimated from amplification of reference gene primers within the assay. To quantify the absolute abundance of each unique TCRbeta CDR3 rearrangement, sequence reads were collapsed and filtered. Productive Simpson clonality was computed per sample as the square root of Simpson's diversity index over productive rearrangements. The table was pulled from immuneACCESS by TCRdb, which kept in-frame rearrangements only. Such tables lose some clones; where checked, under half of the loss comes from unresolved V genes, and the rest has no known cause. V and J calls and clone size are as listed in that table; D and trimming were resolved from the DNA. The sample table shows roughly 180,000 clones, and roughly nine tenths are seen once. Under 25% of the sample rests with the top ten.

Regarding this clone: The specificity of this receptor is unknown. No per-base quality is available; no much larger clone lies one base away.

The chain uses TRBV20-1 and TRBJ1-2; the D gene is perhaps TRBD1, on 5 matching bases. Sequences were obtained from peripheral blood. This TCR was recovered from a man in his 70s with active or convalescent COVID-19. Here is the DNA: TGCAGTGCTAGTCGGGGGTTGAGCTATGGCTACACCTTC. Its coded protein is CSASRGLSYGYTF.